This T cell receptor beta chain stems from a study of OX40 agonist ivuxolimab in advanced cancers. Regarding the research as a whole: Ivuxolimab was a fully human IgG2 agonistic monoclonal antibody targeting the costimulatory receptor OX40 (CD134). Intravenous ivuxolimab was administered to patients every 2 weeks at six dose levels: 0.01, 0.1, 0.3, 1.5, 3 and 10 mg/kg. Among the roughly 50 dose-escalation patients, around 20 had hepatocellular carcinoma, roughly 15 melanoma, 9 renal cell carcinoma and 9 head and neck cancer. The dose-escalation cohort was 82.7% male with a mean age of approximately 60 years, ranging from roughly 20 to 80. Prior anti-PD-1, anti-PD-L1 or anti-CTLA-4 therapy was permitted, and 40% of dose-escalation patients had received checkpoint inhibitors. Partial responses were achieved by three dose-escalation patients, of whom one had hepatocellular carcinoma and two had cutaneous melanoma. The point of sequencing TCRbeta in the periphery was to test whether ivuxolimab changed TCR sequence diversity and drove clonal T-cell expansion. The paper describes the monotherapy dose-escalation part (N = 52 patients) of the phase I trial of ivuxolimab. Summary of the overall study and its limitations: The antigen specificity of the peripheral T cells that underwent clonal expansion was not determined. At doses of 0.1 to 3.0 mg/kg, clonal expansion of both CD4+ and CD8+ blood T cells was observed from baseline to week 6. Low levels of normalized T-cell clonal expansion were also seen in some patients who did not respond. In partial responders in the 0.1-3.0 mg/kg groups, normalized peripheral clonal expansion was found to be among the lowest, especially among CD8+ T cells. After ivuxolimab, more expanded clones were found on average in CD8+ T cells than in CD4+ T cells.

As for this clone: Its antigen remains undetermined. Base qualities are not at hand, and no much larger clone is one base apart.

To sequence the TCRbeta CDR3 region, genomic DNA was isolated from the sorted cells. TCRbeta CDR3 regions were sequenced using the immunoSEQ Assay. TCRdb provides this immuneACCESS table in a form limited to in-frame rearrangements. Some clones are lacking; in checked studies, under half of them reflect an unresolved V gene, and why the rest are absent is not known. In all, the sample holds roughly 87,000 clones, and about 90% of those were seen once. Roughly 8.4% of the sample is taken by the ten largest. Patients with a history of autoimmune disease or receiving systemic immunosuppression were excluded from the trial. Peripheral blood for TCR sequencing was drawn from every dose cohort at baseline, at cycle 4 day 1 and at cycle 7 day 1. Samples were obtained from an open-label, multicenter, first-in-human phase I dose-escalation trial of ivuxolimab. The trial enrolled adults with locally advanced or metastatic head and neck squamous cell, hepatocellular, melanoma or renal cell carcinoma. Before TCR sequencing, CD4+ T cells and CD8+ T cells from peripheral blood were sorted into separate populations.

CDR1 is given as LNHDA and CDR2 as SQIVND, both from the germline V gene (reference sequence). Reading from cysteine to phenylalanine, the CDR3 counts 16 amino acids. The kept DNA is CDR3 alone, 48 bases in frame from the first base. V is cut back by 5 bases and J by 9 bases, with 16 bases in the junction unmatched. The chain employs TRBV19 and TRBJ2-1; the central 7 bases match TRBD1. Sequencing was performed on CD4+ or CD8+ T cells sorted from blood, taken in a trial of the OX40 agonist ivuxolimab. This TCR came from an adult with an advanced solid tumor such as melanoma, head and neck, liver or kidney cancer. Read as DNA, the sequence is TGTGCCAGTAGTTTCGGACAGGCGACAATGGTCGGTGAGCAGTTCTTC. This sequence encodes CASSFGQATMVGEQFF.